A selection of T cell receptor beta chains follows, all from one sample in a study of high-grade serous ovarian cancer treatment subgroups. The protocol was immunoSEQ multiplex PCR, while the TCRdb copy is restricted to in-frame clones and leaves out a portion. The sample has 35,000 to 45,000 clones, approximately 80% seen once; the top ten hold less than 4%. Material: tumor tissue. The receptors come from a human donor with high-grade serous ovarian cancer. CDR3s include the opening cysteine and the closing phenylalanine or tryptophan. The D gene is left open where the match is weak. Expanded clones are given a class, and other clones once, few, many or no size at all.

j_call	clone_size	d_call	v_call	cdr3_length	cdr3_aa	cdr3_nt
TRBJ1-5	.	TRBD1	TRBV27	14	CASSLGDRGQPQHF	TGTGCCAGCAGTTTAGGAGACAGGGGTCAGCCCCAGCATTTT
TRBJ2-7	.	.	TRBV7-9	16	CASSFAPPGPENEQYF	TGTGCCAGCAGCTTTGCCCCGCCGGGGCCGGAGAACGAGCAGTACTTC
TRBJ1-5	.	.	TRBV28	12	CAGGRINQPQHF	TGTGCCGGGGGACGGATCAATCAGCCCCAGCATTTT
TRBJ2-2	few	.	TRBV7-2	16	CASSYFADRRAGELFF	TGTGCCAGCAGCTACTTCGCTGATAGGAGGGCCGGGGAGCTGTTTTTT
TRBJ1-4	.	TRBD1	TRBV28	14	CASSFGQGREKLFF	TGTGCCAGCAGTTTTGGACAGGGTCGTGAAAAACTGTTTTTT
TRBJ2-7	.	TRBD1	TRBV14	15	CASSPGDRGSYEQYF	TGTGCCAGCAGCCCAGGGGACAGGGGGAGTTACGAGCAGTACTTC
TRBJ2-5	once	TRBD2	TRBV2	15	CASIPSGRGKETQYF	TGTGCCAGCATCCCTAGCGGGAGGGGGAAAGAGACCCAGTACTTC
TRBJ2-6	.	TRBD2	TRBV7-2	18	CASSPGGGAGAGANVLTF	TGTGCCAGCAGCCCCGGAGGTGGGGCGGGGGCTGGGGCCAACGTCCTGACTTTC
TRBJ2-2	.	TRBD1	TRBV9	16	CASSPRTGLNTGELFF	TGTGCCAGCAGCCCTCGGACAGGTTTAAACACCGGGGAGCTGTTTTTT
TRBJ1-3	.	.	TRBV5-4	18	CASSLAPPGGSSGNTIYF	TGTGCCAGCAGCTTGGCCCCCCCGGGAGGGAGCTCTGGAAACACCATATATTTT
TRBJ1-1	.	.	TRBV19	10	CATGGPGAFF	TGTGCCACCGGGGGCCCGGGAGCTTTCTTT
TRBJ1-3	.	.	TRBV6-5	14	CASSYDGSGNTIYF	TGTGCCAGCAGTTACGATGGATCCGGAAACACCATATATTTT
TRBJ2-1	.	TRBD2	TRBV5-1	16	CASSQTTSGTWNEQFF	TGCGCCAGCAGCCAAACGACTAGCGGGACGTGGAATGAGCAGTTCTTC
TRBJ1-4	.	.	TRBV20-1	11	CSAYLWEKLFF	TGCAGTGCCTATTTGTGGGAAAAACTGTTTTTT